The 25 T cell receptor beta chains below come from one sample, sequenced in a study of human T cells and chemical hapten exposure. A single record per CDR3 protein comes from TCRdb applying MiXCR to the RACE reads. The sample contains around 130,000 distinct CDR3 sequences, around 11% of which appear only once. Sample time point: patch test 3, about 24 weeks after DPC sensitization. Treatment described: therapeutic diphenylcyclopropenone sensitization with weekly scalp DPC. This sample comprised whole blood, obtained in connection with sensitization to the hapten diphenylcyclopropenone (DPC). These receptors were taken from a woman between 50 and 59 years old with alopecia areata. Some clones in this sample may be carry-over from other donors' samples.

This clonotype was recorded a few times. The genes are TRBV18 and TRBJ2-3, with D perhaps TRBD2 (6 bases). Trimming cost V 0 bases and J 1 base, with 8 bases left between them. Germline CDR1 and CDR2: KGHSH and LQKENI. The CDR3 is 15 residues long. The CDR3 region is CASSPPGGGTDTQYF. The CDR3 coding sequence is TGTGCCAGCTCACCACCAGGAGGGGGCACAGATACGCAGTATTTT.

This clonotype was detected once. This could be a read error, since a much larger clone is one nucleotide away. The chain couples TRBV13 to TRBJ2-7, with D unresolved. The CDR3 spans 13 residues. Germline V gives CDR1 PRHDT, CDR2 FYEKMQ (reference sequence). CDR3 nucleotide sequence: TGTGCCAGCAGCTTCCGGGCCGCCTACGAGCAGAACTTC. Amino acids: CASSFRAAYEQNF.

The chain uses TRBV30 and TRBJ2-5, with D perhaps given as TRBD1 or TRBD2 (5 bases each). The length of the CDR3 is 14 residues. Germline V gene data show CDR1 as GTSNPN and CDR2 as SVGIG (reference sequence). The V and J ends lost 1 base and 5 bases respectively, with 14 bases between them. CDR3 residues: CAWSGDDWTETQYF. The CDR3 nucleotides are TGTGCCTGGAGTGGGGACGACTGGACGGAGACCCAGTACTTC.

The chain joins TRBV29-1 to TRBJ2-3; 9 bases fit TRBD1. The CDR3 sequence is 15 residues long. Germline V gene data show CDR1 as SQVTM and CDR2 as ANQGSEA. V lost 5 bases to trimming and J lost 4 bases; unmatched junction nucleotides: 10. CDR3 sequence reads: CSVSTGTGHPDTQYF. DNA of the CDR3: TGCAGCGTTTCCACCGGGACAGGGCACCCAGATACGCAGTATTTT.

This clonotype was seen at least ten times. This chain links TRBV10-3 with TRBJ1-1; D gene uncertain. This CDR3 comprises 15 residues. Trimming pared 0 bases from V and 1 base from J, leaving 9 bases between. Germline V gene data show CDR1 as ENHRY and CDR2 as SYGVKD. CDR3: CAISESPRGNTEAFF. DNA of the CDR3: TGTGCCATCAGTGAGTCCCCCCGGGGGAACACTGAAGCTTTCTTT.

A few counts support this clonotype. The chain links TRBV29-1 to TRBJ1-1; no firm D call. CDR3 size: 14 residues. V was pared by 4 bases and J by 0 bases, with 12 bases between. Germline CDR1 and CDR2: SQVTM and ANQGSEA. The chain's CDR3 is CSVGMDGLNTEAFF. The CDR3, as DNA: TGCAGCGTTGGAATGGACGGACTGAACACTGAAGCTTTCTTT.

The chain carries TRBV7-6 and TRBJ2-7; no definite D call. Germline V gene data show CDR1 as SGHVS and CDR2 as FNYEAQ. This CDR3 contains 15 residues. Trimming removed 5 bases at V and 5 bases at J, with 19 bases between. The DNA for the CDR3 is TGTGCCAGCAGCATTGAGGCCCAAGGTCGCGACGAGCAGTACTTC. This translates into CASSIEAQGRDEQYF.

The V and J genes are TRBV7-9 and TRBJ2-1; D remains ambiguous. Trimming took 3 bases from V and 5 from J, leaving 11 bases between them. Per germline, CDR1 SEHNR and CDR2 FQNEAQ (reference sequence). The CDR3 is 14 amino acids. This CDR3 reads CASSLVSGDNEQFF. In DNA, the CDR3 is TGTGCCAGCAGCTTGGTGTCTGGAGACAATGAGCAGTTCTTC. The variable domain in full, with the rest retrieved from reference TRBV7-9 and TRBJ2-1, is DTGVSQNPRHKITKRGQNVTFRCDPISEHNRLYWYRQTLGQGPEFLTYFQNEAQLEKSRLLSDRFSAERPKGSFSTLEIQRTEQGDSAMYLCASSLVSGDNEQFFGPGTRLTVL.

The J gene is TRBJ1-5, the V gene TRBV7-2; D is possibly TRBD1 (6 bases). This CDR3 region has 13 residues. The V gene's germline CDR1 is SGHTA and CDR2 FQGNSA. V shed 4 bases and J shed 10 bases, with 14 bases lying between them. CDR3 sequence (DNA): TGTGCCAGCAGCTCAAGTAGGGGGAGCCCCCAGCATTTT. Its translation is CASSSSRGSPQHF.

Notes on this clonotype: Mismatch with germline at one junction end may stem from a read error. The rearrangement uses TRBV12-3 or TRBV12-4 and TRBJ2-5; no firm D call. The CDR3 is 12 amino acids. CDR3 DNA sequence: TGTGCCAGCAGTTTAAGAGGAGAGACCCATTACTTC. Protein sequence: CASSLRGETHYF.

The V and J genes are TRBV12-5 and TRBJ1-4, with D perhaps TRBD1 (6 bases). Looked up from germline, CDR1 is LGHNT and CDR2 is FRNRAP. Trimming took 3 bases from V and 3 from J, leaving 20 bases between them. This CDR3 contains 18 residues. This CDR3 is CASGLRTVERRSNEKLFF. As DNA, the CDR3 is TGTGCTAGTGGTTTACGGACAGTAGAACGGCGGTCTAATGAAAAACTGTTTTTT.

Regarding this clonotype: A read error may produce the germline difference seen at one junction end. This sequence joins TRBV4-3 and TRBJ2-1; D tentatively fits TRBD1 or TRBD2 (5 bases each). Germline CDR1 is LGHNA and CDR2 is YSLEER. The CDR3 is 13 amino acids. The CDR3 DNA reads TGCGCCAGCAGTCACATACCGGGACCCGATATAGTTTTC. Protein: CASSHIPGPDIVF.

This clonotype was seen a handful of times. The chain is built from TRBV10-3 and TRBJ2-3, with TRBD1 matching 8 bases. Germline V CDR1 and CDR2: ENHRY, SYGVKD. Trimming cost V 4 bases and J 3 bases; bases outside gene matches: 9. The CDR3 spans 16 residues. Here the CDR3 reads CAISGPRQGRTDTQYF. The DNA of the CDR3 is TGTGCCATCAGTGGCCCGAGACAGGGGAGGACAGATACGCAGTATTTT.

This clonotype was found once. This could be a read error, since a much larger clone is one nucleotide away. The chain employs TRBV28 and TRBJ2-3; D is perhaps TRBD2 (6 bases). CDR3 length: 17 residues. Per the germline V gene, CDR1 is MDHEN and CDR2 is SYDVKM. The CDR3 DNA is TGTGCCAGCAGTTGGGGCGGAGGGGTCTCAAGCACAGATAAGCAGTATTTT. Its protein product is CASSWGGGVSSTDKQYF. The full variable domain, its missing parts supplied by reference TRBV28 and TRBJ2-3, is DVKVTQSSRYLVKRTGEKVFLECVQDMDHENMFWYRQDPGLGLRLIYFSYDVKMKEKGDIPEGYSVSREKKERFSLILESASTNQTSMYLCASSWGGGVSSTDKQYFGPGTRLTVL.

The chain is built from TRBV30 and TRBJ2-7; TRBD1 matches 8 bases. Per the germline V gene, CDR1 is GTSNPN and CDR2 is SVGIG (reference sequence). This CDR3 spans 13 amino acids. The trim removed 2 bases at V and 7 bases at J, leaving 7 bases unmatched. The CDR3 sequence is CAWSFTRGQEQYF. Written as DNA, the CDR3 is TGTGCCTGGAGTTTCACCAGGGGGCAAGAGCAGTACTTC.

In its sample, this clonotype was seen many times. The rearrangement uses TRBV20-1 and TRBJ2-7, with 9 bases identical to TRBD2. There are 14 residues in the CDR3. Germline values: CDR1 DFQATT, CDR2 SNEGSKA (reference sequence). V shed 7 bases, J shed 3 bases, and the junction held 10 bases outside the gene matches. The CDR3 loop reads CSGGRTSESYEQYF. As DNA, the CDR3 is TGCAGTGGGGGGAGGACTAGCGAGAGCTACGAGCAGTACTTC.

This clonotype appeared a few times. CDR3 nucleotide sequence: TGTGCCAGCACCCAAAACTCCGAGACCCAGTACTTC. As protein: CASTQNSETQYF. V usage is TRBV6-6 and J usage is TRBJ2-5; D remains ambiguous. With 7 bases removed from V and 5 bases from J, the gap between germline ends came to 11 bases. CDR1 and CDR2 (germline): MNHNY, SVGAGI (reference sequence). This CDR3 has 12 amino acids.

This clonotype was seen only a few times. This chain connects TRBV6-2 or TRBV6-3 to TRBJ2-7, with TRBD1 as a possible D gene (6 bases). Trimming shortened V by 4 bases and J by 9 bases, and 13 bases separated the two germline ends. Germline V lookup: CDR1 MNHEY, CDR2 SVGEGT. The CDR3 sequence is 12 residues long. CDR3 nucleotides: TGTGCCAGCAGTTGGACGGTACAGGGGCAGTACTTC. This translates into CASSWTVQGQYF.

This clonotype turned up a few times. The chain links TRBV20-1 to TRBJ2-3; TRBD2 might be the D (6 bases). V dropped 4 bases and J dropped 1 base, with 15 bases sitting between them. The V gene's germline CDR1 is DFQATT and CDR2 SNEGSKA (reference sequence). The length of the CDR3 is 15 residues. CDR3 coding DNA: TGCAGTGCTACCCGACTACCGGGAGGCACAGATACGCAGTATTTT. Translating gives CSATRLPGGTDTQYF.

This chain joins TRBV20-1 and TRBJ1-2, with D perhaps TRBD1 (5 bases). The V and J ends lost 3 bases and 8 bases respectively, with 10 bases between them. Germline V CDR1 and CDR2: DFQATT, SNEGSKA (reference sequence). CDR3 size: 11 residues. Written as DNA, the CDR3 is TGCAGTGCTAGTATCAGGGAAGGCTACACCTTC. The encoded protein is CSASIREGYTF.

The table lists this clonotype with a few counts. The rearrangement links TRBV29-1 to TRBJ1-2; weak D call: TRBD1 (6 bases). This CDR3 has 12 amino acids. Germline loops: CDR1 SQVTM, CDR2 ANQGSEA. CDR3 residues: CSVRGVNYGYTF. The CDR3 DNA is TGCAGTGTCAGGGGTGTTAACTATGGCTACACCTTC. Drawing the rest from reference TRBV29-1 and TRBJ1-2, the complete variable domain is SAVISQKPSRDICQRGTSLTIQCQVDSQVTMMFWYRQQPGQSLTLIATANQGSEATYESGFVIDKFPISRPNLTFSTLTVSNMSPEDSSIYLCSVRGVNYGYTFGSGTRLTVV.

There are a few counts of this clonotype. The CDR3 coding sequence is TGTGCCAGCAGTTTAGTGGTAGGACGATCGTTTACTGAAGCTTTCTTT. Translation: CASSLVVGRSFTEAFF. V and J are TRBV12-3 or TRBV12-4 and TRBJ1-1; D not certain. The CDR3 sequence is 16 residues long. V lost 1 base and J 5 bases, leaving 17 bases between the germline ends.

The chain couples TRBV20-1 to TRBJ2-5; 8 bases line up with TRBD1. Germline assignment: CDR1 DFQATT and CDR2 SNEGSKA (reference sequence). Trimming took 4 bases from V and 5 from J; bases not matched to a gene: 6. The CDR3 extends over 13 amino acids. The CDR3 is CSANRGSGETQYF. In DNA, the CDR3 is TGCAGTGCTAACAGGGGGAGCGGGGAGACCCAGTACTTC.

This clonotype was seen once. CDR3 sequence: CASSWYGTSGRACPDTQYF. The DNA for the CDR3 is TGCGCCAGCAGCTGGTACGGGACTAGCGGGAGGGCCTGTCCAGATACGCAGTATTTT. The gene calls are TRBV5-1 and TRBJ2-3; 16 bases are shared with TRBD2. CDR1 and CDR2 (germline): SGHRS, YFSETQ. This CDR3 is 19 amino acids long. V was pared by 3 bases and J by 4 bases, with 11 bases of the junction left unmatched.

This clonotype was counted a few times. This chain connects TRBV27 to TRBJ2-3; D unresolved. The CDR3 totals 13 residues. Trimming left V 5 bases short and J 2 bases short, with 8 bases between. Germline CDR1 and CDR2: MNHEY and SMNVEV (reference sequence). In nucleotides, the CDR3 is TGTGCCAGCAGTGTAAGGCCCACAGATACGCAGTATTTT. Amino acid sequence: CASSVRPTDTQYF.